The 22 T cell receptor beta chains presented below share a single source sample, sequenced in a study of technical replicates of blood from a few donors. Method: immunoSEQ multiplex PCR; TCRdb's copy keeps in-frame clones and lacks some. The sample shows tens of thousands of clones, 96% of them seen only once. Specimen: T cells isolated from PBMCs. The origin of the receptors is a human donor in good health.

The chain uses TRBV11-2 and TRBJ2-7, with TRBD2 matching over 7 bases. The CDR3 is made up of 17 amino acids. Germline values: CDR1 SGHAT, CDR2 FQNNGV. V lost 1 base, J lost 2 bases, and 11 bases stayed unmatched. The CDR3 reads CASSLVLSGATPYEQYF. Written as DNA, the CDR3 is TGTGCCAGCAGCTTAGTTCTGAGCGGGGCAACGCCCTACGAGCAGTACTTC.

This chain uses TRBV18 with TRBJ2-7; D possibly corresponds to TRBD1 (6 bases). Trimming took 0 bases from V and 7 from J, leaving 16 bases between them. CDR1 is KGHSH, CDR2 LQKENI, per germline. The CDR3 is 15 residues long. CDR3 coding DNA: TGTGCCAGCTCACCACCGTCCTGGGGGCTCGGGGAGCAGTACTTC. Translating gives CASSPPSWGLGEQYF.

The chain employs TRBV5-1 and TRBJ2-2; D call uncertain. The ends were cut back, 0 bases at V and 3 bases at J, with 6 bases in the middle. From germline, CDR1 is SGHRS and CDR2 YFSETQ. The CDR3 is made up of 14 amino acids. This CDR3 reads CASSLDTYTGELFF. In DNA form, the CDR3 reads TGCGCCAGCAGCTTGGACACCTACACCGGGGAGCTGTTTTTT. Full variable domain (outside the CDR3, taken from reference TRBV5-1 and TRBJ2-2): KAGVTQTPRYLIKTRGQQVTLSCSPISGHRSVSWYQQTPGQGLQFLFEYFSETQRNKGNFPGRFSGRQFSNSRSEMNVSTLELGDSALYLCASSLDTYTGELFFGEGSRLTVL.

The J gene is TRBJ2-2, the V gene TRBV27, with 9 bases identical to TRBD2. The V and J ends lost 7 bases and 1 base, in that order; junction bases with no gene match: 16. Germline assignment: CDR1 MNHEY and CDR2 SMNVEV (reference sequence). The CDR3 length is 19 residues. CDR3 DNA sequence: TGTGCCAGCACCCCCAGATTGATAGCGGGAGCCGTGAACACCGGGGAGCTGTTTTTT. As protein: CASTPRLIAGAVNTGELFF.

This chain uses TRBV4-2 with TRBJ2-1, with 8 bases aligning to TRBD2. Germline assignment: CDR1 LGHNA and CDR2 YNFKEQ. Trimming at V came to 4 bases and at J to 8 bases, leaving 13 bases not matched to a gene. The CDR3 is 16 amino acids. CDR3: CASSRSGSLGLDEQFF. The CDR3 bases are TGTGCCAGCAGCCGAAGCGGGAGTCTCGGGTTAGATGAGCAGTTCTTC.

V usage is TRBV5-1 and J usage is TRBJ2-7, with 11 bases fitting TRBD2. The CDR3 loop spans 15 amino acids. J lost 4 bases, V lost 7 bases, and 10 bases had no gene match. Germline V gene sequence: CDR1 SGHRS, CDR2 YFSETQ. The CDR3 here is CASCPASGRSYEQYF. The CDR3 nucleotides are TGCGCCAGCTGTCCTGCTAGCGGGAGGTCATACGAGCAGTACTTC.

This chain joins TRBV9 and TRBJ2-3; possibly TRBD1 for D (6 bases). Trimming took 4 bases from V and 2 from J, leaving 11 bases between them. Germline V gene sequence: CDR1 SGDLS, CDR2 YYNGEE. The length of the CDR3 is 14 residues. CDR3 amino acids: CASSPRTVTDTQYF. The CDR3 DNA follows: TGTGCCAGCAGCCCCCGGACAGTCACAGATACGCAGTATTTT.

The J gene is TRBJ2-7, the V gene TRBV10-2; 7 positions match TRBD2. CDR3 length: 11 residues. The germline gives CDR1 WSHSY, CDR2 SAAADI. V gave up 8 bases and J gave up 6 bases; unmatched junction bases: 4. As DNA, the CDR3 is TGCGCCAGCGGGGGGGGAGGCGAGCAGTACTTC. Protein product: CASGGGGEQYF.

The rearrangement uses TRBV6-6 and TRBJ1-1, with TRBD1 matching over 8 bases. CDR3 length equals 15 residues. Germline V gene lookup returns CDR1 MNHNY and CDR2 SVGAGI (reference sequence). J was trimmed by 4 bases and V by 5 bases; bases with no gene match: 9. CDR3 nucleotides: TGTGCCAGCAGTCCATTGGACAGGGTGGTCACTGAAGCTTTCTTT. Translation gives CASSPLDRVVTEAFF.

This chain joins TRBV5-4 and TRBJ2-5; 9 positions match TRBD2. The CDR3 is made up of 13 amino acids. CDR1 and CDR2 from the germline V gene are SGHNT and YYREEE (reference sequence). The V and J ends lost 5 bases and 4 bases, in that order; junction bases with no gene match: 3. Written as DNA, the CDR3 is TGTGCCAGCAGGGCTAGCGGGACAGAGACCCAGTACTTC. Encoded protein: CASRASGTETQYF.

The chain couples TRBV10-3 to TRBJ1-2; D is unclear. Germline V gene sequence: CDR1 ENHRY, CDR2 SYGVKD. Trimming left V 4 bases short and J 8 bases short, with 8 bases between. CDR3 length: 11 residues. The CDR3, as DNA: TGTGCCATCAGTGGATCTACCGGCTACACCTTC. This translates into CAISGSTGYTF.

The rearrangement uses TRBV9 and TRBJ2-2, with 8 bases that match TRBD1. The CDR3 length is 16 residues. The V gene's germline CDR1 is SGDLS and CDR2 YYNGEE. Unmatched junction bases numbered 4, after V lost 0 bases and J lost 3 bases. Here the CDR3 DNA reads TGTGCCAGCAGCGTAGAGGGACAGGAGTACACCGGGGAGCTGTTTTTT. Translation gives CASSVEGQEYTGELFF.

CDR3 bases: TGTGCCAGCAGTCGCAGGGGAAATGAGCAGTTCTTC. Its protein is CASSRRGNEQFF. The V call is TRBV6-5, the J call TRBJ2-1, with D maybe TRBD1 (6 bases). The CDR3 runs 12 residues. Per germline, CDR1 MNHEY and CDR2 SVGAGI. The ends were cut back, 5 bases at V and 7 bases at J, with 9 bases in the middle.

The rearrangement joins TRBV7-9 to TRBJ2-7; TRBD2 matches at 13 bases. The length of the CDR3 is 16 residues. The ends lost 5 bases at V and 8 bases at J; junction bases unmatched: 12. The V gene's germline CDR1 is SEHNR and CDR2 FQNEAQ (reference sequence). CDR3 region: CASSQPVTSGRVQQYF. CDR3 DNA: TGTGCCAGCAGCCAACCCGTTACTAGCGGGAGGGTACAGCAGTACTTC.

The CDR3 DNA sequence: TGTGCCAGCAGCTTGGGACTGGAGGTGAATGAGCAGTTCTTC. It is translated as CASSLGLEVNEQFF. This rearrangement joins TRBV13 to TRBJ2-1; perhaps TRBD2 as D (6 bases). The germline V gene has CDR1 PRHDT and CDR2 FYEKMQ (reference sequence). This CDR3 has 14 amino acids. Between the trimmed V and J ends, which lost 3 bases and 7 bases, there was a span of 13 bases.

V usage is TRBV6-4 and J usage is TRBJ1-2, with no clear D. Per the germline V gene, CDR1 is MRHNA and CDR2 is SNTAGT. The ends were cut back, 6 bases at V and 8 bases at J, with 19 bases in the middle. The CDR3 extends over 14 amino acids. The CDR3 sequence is CASRADWRPGGYTF. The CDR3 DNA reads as TGTGCCAGCAGGGCCGATTGGAGGCCGGGGGGCTACACCTTC.

The CDR3 sequence is CASSLVWQGAHGYTF. CDR3 sequence (DNA): TGTGCCAGCAGCTTAGTATGGCAGGGGGCTCATGGCTACACCTTC. The chain links TRBV7-2 to TRBJ1-2, with 8 bases identical to TRBD1. J was trimmed by 6 bases and V by 1 base; bases with no gene match: 7. The CDR3 consists of 15 residues. In germline, CDR1 is SGHTA, CDR2 FQGNSA. Combining the CDR3 with reference TRBV7-2 and TRBJ1-2 gives the whole variable domain GAGVSQSPSNKVTEKGKDVELRCDPISGHTALYWYRQSLGQGLEFLIYFQGNSAPDKSGLPSDRFSAERTGGSVSTLTIQRTQQEDSAVYLCASSLVWQGAHGYTFGSGTRLTVV.

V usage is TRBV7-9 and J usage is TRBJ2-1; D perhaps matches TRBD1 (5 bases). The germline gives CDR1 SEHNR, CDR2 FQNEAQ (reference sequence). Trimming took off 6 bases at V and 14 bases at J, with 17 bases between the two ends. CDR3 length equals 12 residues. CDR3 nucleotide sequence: TGTGCCAGCAGTCAACAGGTATCTAATAAGTTCTTC. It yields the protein CASSQQVSNKFF.

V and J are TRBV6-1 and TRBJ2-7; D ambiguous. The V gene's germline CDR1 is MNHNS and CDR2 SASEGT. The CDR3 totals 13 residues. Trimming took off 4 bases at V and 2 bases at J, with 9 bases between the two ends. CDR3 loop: CASSVGGTYEQYF. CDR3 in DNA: TGTGCCAGCAGTGTAGGCGGAACCTACGAGCAGTACTTC.

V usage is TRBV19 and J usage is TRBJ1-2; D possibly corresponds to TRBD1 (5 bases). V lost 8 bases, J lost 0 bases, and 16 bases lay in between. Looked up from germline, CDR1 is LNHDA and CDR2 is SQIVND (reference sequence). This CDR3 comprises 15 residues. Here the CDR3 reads CASLPQGMTNYGYTF. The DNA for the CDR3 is TGTGCCAGTCTCCCGCAGGGAATGACTAACTATGGCTACACCTTC.

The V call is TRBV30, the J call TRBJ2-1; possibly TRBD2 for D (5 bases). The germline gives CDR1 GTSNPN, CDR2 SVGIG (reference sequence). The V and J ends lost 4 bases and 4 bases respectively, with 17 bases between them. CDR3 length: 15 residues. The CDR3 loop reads CAWTLSGLIYNEQFF. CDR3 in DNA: TGTGCCTGGACCCTGAGCGGCCTAATATACAATGAGCAGTTCTTC.

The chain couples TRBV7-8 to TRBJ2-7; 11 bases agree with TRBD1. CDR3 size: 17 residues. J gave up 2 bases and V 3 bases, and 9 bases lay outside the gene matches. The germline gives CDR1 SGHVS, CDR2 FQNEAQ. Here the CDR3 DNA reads TGTGCCAGCAGCTTCAGACGGGGGGGACAGGGGGCCTACGAGCAGTACTTC. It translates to CASSFRRGGQGAYEQYF.